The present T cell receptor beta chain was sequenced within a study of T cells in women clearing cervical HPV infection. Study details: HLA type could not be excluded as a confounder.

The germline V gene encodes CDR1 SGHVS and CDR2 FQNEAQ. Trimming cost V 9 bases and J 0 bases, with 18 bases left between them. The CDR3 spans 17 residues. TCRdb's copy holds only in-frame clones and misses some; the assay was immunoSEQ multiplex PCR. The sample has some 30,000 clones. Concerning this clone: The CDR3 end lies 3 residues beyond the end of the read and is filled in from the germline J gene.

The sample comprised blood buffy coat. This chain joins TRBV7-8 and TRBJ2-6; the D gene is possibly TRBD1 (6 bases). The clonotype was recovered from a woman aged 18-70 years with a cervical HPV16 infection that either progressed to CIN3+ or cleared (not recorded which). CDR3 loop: CASRGRRTDSGANVLTF. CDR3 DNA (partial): TGTGCCAGTAGGGGAAGACGGACAGACTCTGGGGCCAACGTC.